Shown below are 18 T cell receptor beta chains from a single sample sequenced in a study of regulatory T cells in long-lasting Graves disease. The authors built TCR beta libraries using iRepertoire HTBI primers and Arm-PCR of CDR3 regions. TCRdb passed the multiplex PCR reads through MiXCR, listing each CDR3 protein once. Seen here are roughly 400,000 distinct CDR3 sequences, more than 20% observed once, and the top ten hold less than 25%. Time point here: persistent/refractory GD, antithyroid drugs over 5 years with positive TRAb. PBMC-extracted RNA yielded the TCR library. Sequencing was performed on peripheral blood mononuclear cells (PBMCs), taken when the disease was refractory, from a patient treated with antithyroid drugs. All receptors derive from a female donor with Graves disease.

The sample holds a few counts of this clonotype. Just one base apart from a much larger clone, this may be a read error. The V call is TRBV28, the J call TRBJ1-2, with 7 bases that match TRBD1. Germline CDR1 reads MDHEN; CDR2 reads SYDVKM. This CDR3 spans 14 amino acids. J was trimmed by 4 bases and V by 7 bases; bases with no gene match: 9. The CDR3 nucleotides are TGTGCCAGCAACCGGCGACAGGGTCTCTATGGCTACACCTTC. This translates into CASNRRQGLYGYTF.

The chain has TRBV28 and TRBJ2-2; 11 bases match TRBD2. V shed 2 bases, J shed 2 bases, and the junction held 10 bases outside the gene matches. The CDR3 contains 19 residues. CDR1 and CDR2 from the germline V gene are MDHEN and SYDVKM. CDR3 in amino acids: CASSLEGSGRAVNTGELFF. CDR3 coding DNA: TGTGCCAGCAGTTTAGAGGGTAGCGGGAGGGCCGTCAACACCGGGGAGCTGTTTTTT.

This clonotype showed up many times. The chain combines TRBV28 with TRBJ1-2, with 9 bases lining up with TRBD1. Germline assignment: CDR1 MDHEN and CDR2 SYDVKM. Unmatched junction bases numbered 2, after V lost 1 base and J lost 5 bases. CDR3 length equals 14 residues. As DNA, the CDR3 is TGTGCCAGCAGTTTATCACAGGGGGCATATGGCTACACCTTC. Translation gives CASSLSQGAYGYTF.

CDR3 amino acids: CASSLISRTENTEAFF. CDR3 in DNA: TGTGCCAGCAGCTTGATAAGTCGGACAGAGAACACTGAAGCTTTCTTT. The chain carries TRBV5-8 and TRBJ1-1; D might be TRBD1 (6 bases). The CDR3 covers 16 residues. The V gene's germline CDR1 is SGHTS and CDR2 YDEGEE. V shed 1 base and J shed 1 base, with 14 bases lying between them.

This clonotype came up a few times. The chain employs TRBV28 and TRBJ1-2, with D unresolved. Between the trimmed V and J ends, which lost 4 bases and 8 bases, there was a span of 20 bases. Per the germline V gene, CDR1 is MDHEN and CDR2 is SYDVKM. This CDR3 is built from 15 residues. The CDR3 DNA reads as TGTGCCAGCAGTTCCCCCTCAGTCGTCCTTGGGGGCTACACCTTC. It translates to CASSSPSVVLGGYTF.

This clonotype has at least ten counts. The chain joins TRBV25-1 to TRBJ1-2; D is possibly TRBD1 (6 bases). V lost 6 bases and J lost 6, with 20 bases in between. There are 15 residues in the CDR3. Germline-derived CDR1 and CDR2 are MGHDK and SYGVNS. CDR3 sequence (DNA): TGTGCCAGCAGCTTCGAAGTAGGGGGGACGGATGGCTACACCTTC. Protein: CASSFEVGGTDGYTF.

This clonotype was seen a few times. The rearrangement joins TRBV3-1 to TRBJ2-2; D uncertain. The germline gives CDR1 LGHDT, CDR2 YNNKEL (reference sequence). The germline V and J ends were trimmed by 1 base and 7 bases, with 10 bases remaining between them. This CDR3 spans 14 amino acids. In nucleotides, the CDR3 is TGTGCCAGCAGCCAAGGGGCTTTTAGCGGGGAGCTGTTTTTT. Its translation: CASSQGAFSGELFF.

This clonotype showed up many times. V gene TRBV20-1 combines with J gene TRBJ1-2; 10 bases align to TRBD1. CDR3 size: 14 residues. Germline V gene sequence: CDR1 DFQATT, CDR2 SNEGSKA (reference sequence). V shed 5 bases, J shed 0 bases, and the junction held 3 bases outside the gene matches. The CDR3 reads CSAPGQGANYGYTF. The CDR3 nucleotides are TGCAGTGCTCCAGGACAGGGGGCTAACTATGGCTACACCTTC.

This chain connects TRBV18 to TRBJ1-1, with D possibly TRBD1 on 6 matching bases. There are 16 residues in the CDR3. CDR1 KGHSH and CDR2 LQKENI come from the germline V gene. V shed 3 bases and J shed 4 bases, with 18 bases lying between them. As DNA, the CDR3 is TGTGCCAGCTCACCCCCCGGACAGCGAGGAATCACTGAAGCTTTCTTT. Protein sequence: CASSPPGQRGITEAFF.

This clonotype was detected a few times. This rearrangement joins TRBV7-2 to TRBJ2-3; the D gene is possibly TRBD2 (5 bases). V lost 2 bases, J lost 6 bases, and 12 bases lay in between. The V gene's germline CDR1 is SGHTA and CDR2 FQGNSA. The length of the CDR3 is 14 residues. The CDR3 spells CASSLTPGEDTQYF. CDR3 bases: TGTGCCAGCAGCTTAACTCCCGGGGAGGATACGCAGTATTTT.

The chain recombines TRBV29-1 with TRBJ1-1, with TRBD1 identical over 8 bases. This CDR3 is built from 11 residues. The germline CDR1 and CDR2 sequences are SQVTM and ANQGSEA. The ends lost 5 bases at V and 10 bases at J; junction bases unmatched: 6. In DNA, the CDR3 is TGCAGCGTTCTCGGACAGGGTGGAGCTTTCTTT. Its protein product is CSVLGQGGAFF. Full variable domain (outside the CDR3, taken from reference TRBV29-1 and TRBJ1-1): SAVISQKPSRDICQRGTSLTIQCQVDSQVTMMFWYRQQPGQSLTLIATANQGSEATYESGFVIDKFPISRPNLTFSTLTVSNMSPEDSSIYLCSVLGQGGAFFGQGTRLTVV.

This clonotype was seen more than once but under ten times. The V call is TRBV6-5, the J call TRBJ2-7; D not resolved. The CDR3 has 14 amino acids. V lost 2 bases to trimming and J lost 5 bases, with 13 bases between them. The germline V gene encodes CDR1 MNHEY and CDR2 SVGAGI. This chain's CDR3 is CASSYDGLRNEQYF. For the CDR3, the DNA is TGTGCCAGCAGTTACGATGGCCTAAGGAACGAGCAGTACTTC.

This clonotype was recorded once. This chain uses TRBV7-8 with TRBJ2-3; 7 bases match TRBD2. The CDR3 has 13 amino acids. Germline lookup yields CDR1 SGHVS and CDR2 FQNEAQ. Trimming cost V 3 bases and J 4 bases; bases outside gene matches: 1. The CDR3 region has the DNA TGTGCCAGCAGCTTCCTAGCGGCAGATACGCAGTATTTT. This sequence encodes CASSFLAADTQYF.

J is TRBJ2-7 and V is TRBV4-3; D is possibly TRBD2 (5 bases). Germline V gives CDR1 LGHNA, CDR2 YSLEER. The CDR3 loop spans 14 amino acids. V lost 0 bases and J 1 base, leaving 7 bases between the germline ends. Here the CDR3 reads CASSQELESYEQYF. The CDR3 DNA is TGCGCCAGCAGCCAAGAACTAGAATCCTACGAGCAGTACTTC.

This chain uses TRBV7-2 with TRBJ2-2, with unresolved D. Germline CDR1 is SGHTA and CDR2 is FQGNSA. The length of the CDR3 is 14 residues. Trimming removed 3 bases at V and 4 bases at J, with 9 bases between. The CDR3 coding sequence is TGTGCCAGCAGCTTGGGCAGAATCACCGGGGAGCTGTTTTTT. Its protein product is CASSLGRITGELFF.

This chain connects TRBV18 to TRBJ1-1; D gene uncertain. The CDR3 has 16 amino acids. Germline lookup yields CDR1 KGHSH and CDR2 LQKENI. V was pared by 1 base and J by 1 base, with 13 bases between. In DNA form, the CDR3 reads TGTGCCAGCTCACCACTCGACGCTAGATCGAACACTGAAGCTTTCTTT. Protein product: CASSPLDARSNTEAFF.

The chain uses TRBV12-3 or TRBV12-4 and TRBJ2-1; D unresolved. The V gene lost 6 bases and the J gene lost 6 bases, with 9 bases spanning the gap. This CDR3 spans 12 amino acids. CDR3 residues: CASRSTGNEQFF. DNA for the CDR3: TGTGCCAGCAGGTCGACGGGCAATGAGCAGTTCTTC.

This clonotype has just a few counts. V gene TRBV7-8 combines with J gene TRBJ2-2; 9 nucleotides match TRBD1. The CDR3 runs to 18 residues. The germline gives CDR1 SGHVS, CDR2 FQNEAQ. V was clipped by 2 bases and J by 3 bases; unmatched bases: 10. CDR3 sequence: CASSLLVTGGAHTGELFF. For the CDR3, the DNA is TGTGCCAGCAGCTTATTAGTAACAGGGGGCGCCCACACCGGGGAGCTGTTTTTT.